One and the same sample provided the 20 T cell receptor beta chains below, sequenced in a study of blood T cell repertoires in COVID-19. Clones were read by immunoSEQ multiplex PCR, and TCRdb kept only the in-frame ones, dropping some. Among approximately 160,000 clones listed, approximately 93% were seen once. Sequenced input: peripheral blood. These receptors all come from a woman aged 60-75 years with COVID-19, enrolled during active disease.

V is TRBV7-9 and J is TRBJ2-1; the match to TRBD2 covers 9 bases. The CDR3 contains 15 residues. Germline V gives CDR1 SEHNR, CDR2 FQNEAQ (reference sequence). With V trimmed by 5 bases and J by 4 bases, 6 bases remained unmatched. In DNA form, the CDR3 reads TGTGCCAGCAGCGTGAGCGGGGGGAATTACAATGAGCAGTTCTTC. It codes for CASSVSGGNYNEQFF.

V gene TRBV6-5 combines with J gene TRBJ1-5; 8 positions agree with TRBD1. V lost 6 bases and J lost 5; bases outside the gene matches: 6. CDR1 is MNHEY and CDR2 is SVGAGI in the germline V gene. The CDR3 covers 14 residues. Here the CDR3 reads CASRRDRGYQPQHF. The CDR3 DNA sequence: TGTGCCAGCAGGCGAGACAGGGGCTATCAGCCCCAGCATTTT.

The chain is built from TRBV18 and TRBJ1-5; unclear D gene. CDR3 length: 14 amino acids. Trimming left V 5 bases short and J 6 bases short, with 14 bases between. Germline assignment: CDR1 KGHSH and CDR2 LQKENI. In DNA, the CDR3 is TGTGCCAGCTCATCGGTCTCGCCCGGTCAGCCCCAGCATTTT. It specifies CASSSVSPGQPQHF.

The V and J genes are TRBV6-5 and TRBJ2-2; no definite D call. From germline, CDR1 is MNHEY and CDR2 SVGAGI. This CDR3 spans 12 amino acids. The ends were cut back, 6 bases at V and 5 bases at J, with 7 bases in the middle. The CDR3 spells CASRPGTGELFF. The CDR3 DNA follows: TGTGCCAGCAGGCCGGGTACCGGGGAGCTGTTTTTT.

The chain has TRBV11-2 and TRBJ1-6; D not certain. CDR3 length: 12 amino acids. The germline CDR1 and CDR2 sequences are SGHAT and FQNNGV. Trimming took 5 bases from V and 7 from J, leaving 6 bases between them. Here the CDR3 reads CASSLRNSPLHF. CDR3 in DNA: TGTGCCAGCAGCCTACGGAATTCACCCCTCCACTTT.

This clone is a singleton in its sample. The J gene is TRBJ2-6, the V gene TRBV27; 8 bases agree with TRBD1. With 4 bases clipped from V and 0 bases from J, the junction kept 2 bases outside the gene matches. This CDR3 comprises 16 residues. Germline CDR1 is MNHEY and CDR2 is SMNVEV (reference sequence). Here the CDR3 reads CASSWTGTSGANVLTF. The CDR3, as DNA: TGTGCCAGCAGTTGGACAGGGACCTCTGGGGCCAACGTCCTGACTTTC.

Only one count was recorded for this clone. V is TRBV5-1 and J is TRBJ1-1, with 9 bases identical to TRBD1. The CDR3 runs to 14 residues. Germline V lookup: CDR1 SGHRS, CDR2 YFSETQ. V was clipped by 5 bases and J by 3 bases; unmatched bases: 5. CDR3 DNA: TGCGCCAGCAGGGGACAGGGAAGGGACACTGAAGCTTTCTTT. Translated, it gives CASRGQGRDTEAFF.

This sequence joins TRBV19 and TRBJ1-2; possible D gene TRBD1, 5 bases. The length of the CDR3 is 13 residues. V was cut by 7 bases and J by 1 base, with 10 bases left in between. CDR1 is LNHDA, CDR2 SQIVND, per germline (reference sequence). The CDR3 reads CASTGGFNYGYTF. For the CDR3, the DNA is TGTGCCAGTACGGGGGGTTTTAACTATGGCTACACCTTC.

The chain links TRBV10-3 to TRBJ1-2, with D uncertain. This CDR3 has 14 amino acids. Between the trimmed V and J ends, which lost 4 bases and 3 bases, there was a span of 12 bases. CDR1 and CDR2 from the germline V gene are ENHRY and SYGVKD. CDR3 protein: CAISGTDAYYGYTF. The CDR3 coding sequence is TGTGCCATCAGTGGCACAGATGCTTACTATGGCTACACCTTC.

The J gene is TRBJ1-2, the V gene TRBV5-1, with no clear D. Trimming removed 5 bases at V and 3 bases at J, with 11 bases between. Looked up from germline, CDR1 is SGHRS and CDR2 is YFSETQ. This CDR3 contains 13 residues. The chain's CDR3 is CASSYTEDYGYTF. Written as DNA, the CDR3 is TGCGCCAGCAGTTACACAGAAGACTATGGCTACACCTTC.

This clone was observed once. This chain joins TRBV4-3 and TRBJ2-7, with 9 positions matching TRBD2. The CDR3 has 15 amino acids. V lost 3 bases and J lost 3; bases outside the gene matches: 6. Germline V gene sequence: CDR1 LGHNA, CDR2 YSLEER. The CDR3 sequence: CASSHQGSGGYEQYF. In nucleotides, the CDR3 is TGCGCCAGCAGCCACCAGGGTAGCGGGGGCTACGAGCAGTACTTC.

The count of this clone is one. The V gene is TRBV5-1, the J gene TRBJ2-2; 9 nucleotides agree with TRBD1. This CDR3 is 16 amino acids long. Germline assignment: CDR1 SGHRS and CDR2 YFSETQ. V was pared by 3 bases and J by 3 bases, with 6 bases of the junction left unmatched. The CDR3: CASSSNRGQDTGELFF. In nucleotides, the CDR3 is TGCGCCAGCAGCTCAAACAGGGGGCAGGACACCGGGGAGCTGTTTTTT.

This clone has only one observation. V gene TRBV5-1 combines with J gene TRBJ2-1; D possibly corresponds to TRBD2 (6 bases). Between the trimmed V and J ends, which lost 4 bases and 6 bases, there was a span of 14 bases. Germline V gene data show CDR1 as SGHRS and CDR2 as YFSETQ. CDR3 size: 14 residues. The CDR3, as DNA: TGCGCCAGCAGCAATAGACTAGGTTCCAATGAGCAGTTCTTC. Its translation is CASSNRLGSNEQFF.

The CDR3 is CASSKRLAGSTDTQYF. For the CDR3, the DNA is TGTGCCAGCTCCAAGCGGCTAGCGGGGAGCACAGATACGCAGTATTTT. This sequence joins TRBV7-9 and TRBJ2-3; 9 nucleotides align to TRBD2. The CDR3 contains 16 residues. Germline CDR1 is SEHNR and CDR2 is FQNEAQ (reference sequence). V lost 8 bases and J lost 0; bases outside the gene matches: 9.

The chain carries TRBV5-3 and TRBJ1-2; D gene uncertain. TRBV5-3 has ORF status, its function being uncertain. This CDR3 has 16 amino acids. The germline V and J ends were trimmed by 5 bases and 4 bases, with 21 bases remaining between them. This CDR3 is CARRYAGFLKFYGYTF. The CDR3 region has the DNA TGTGCCAGAAGATACGCCGGGTTCCTTAAATTCTATGGCTACACCTTC.

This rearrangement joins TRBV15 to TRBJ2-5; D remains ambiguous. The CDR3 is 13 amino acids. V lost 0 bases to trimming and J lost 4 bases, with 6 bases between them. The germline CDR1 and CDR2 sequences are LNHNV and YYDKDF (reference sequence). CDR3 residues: CATSRDRIETQYF. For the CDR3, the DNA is TGTGCCACCAGCAGAGATCGTATAGAGACCCAGTACTTC.

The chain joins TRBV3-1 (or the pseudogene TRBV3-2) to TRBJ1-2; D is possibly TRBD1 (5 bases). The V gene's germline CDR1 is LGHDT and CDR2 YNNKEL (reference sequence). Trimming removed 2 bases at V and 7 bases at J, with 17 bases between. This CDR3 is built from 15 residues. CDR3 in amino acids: CASSQLETGLSGYTF. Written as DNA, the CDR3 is TGTGCCAGCAGCCAACTAGAAACAGGTCTGAGTGGCTACACCTTC.

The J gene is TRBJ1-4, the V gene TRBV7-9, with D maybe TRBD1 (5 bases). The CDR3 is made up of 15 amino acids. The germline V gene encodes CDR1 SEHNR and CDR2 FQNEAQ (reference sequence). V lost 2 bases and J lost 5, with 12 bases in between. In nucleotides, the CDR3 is TGTGCCAGCAGCTTAACCCCCCGGGGGAATGAAAAACTGTTTTTT. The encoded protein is CASSLTPRGNEKLFF.

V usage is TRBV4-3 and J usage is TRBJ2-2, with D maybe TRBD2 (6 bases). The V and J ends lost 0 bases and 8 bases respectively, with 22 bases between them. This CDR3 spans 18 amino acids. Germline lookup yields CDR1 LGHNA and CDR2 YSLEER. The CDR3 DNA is TGCGCCAGCAGCCAAGACCCCCGGGACTCGCTTTGGGCGGGGGAGCTGTTTTTT. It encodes CASSQDPRDSLWAGELFF.

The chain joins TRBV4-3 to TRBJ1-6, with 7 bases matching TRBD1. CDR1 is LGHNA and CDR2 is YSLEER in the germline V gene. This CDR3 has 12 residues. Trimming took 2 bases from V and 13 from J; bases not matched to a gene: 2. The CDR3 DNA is TGCGCCAGCAGCCAAACAGGGGATCCCCTCCACTTT. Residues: CASSQTGDPLHF.